These 17 T cell receptor beta chains were all obtained from the same sample, sequenced in a study of CD8+ T cells in alopecia areata. RNA extraction was followed by reverse transcription into cDNA, which acted as the sequencing template. The data were produced by immunoSEQ multiplex PCR, yet TCRdb's version contains in-frame clones alone and is incomplete. The data show fewer than 250,000 clones, with 50% to 60% seen just once and over 0.55% held by the top ten. The treatment was: oral pan-JAK inhibitor, 5-10 mg twice daily. Sequenced here: CD4+ T cells sorted from blood, sampled at week 4, from a patient treated with tofacitinib. The origin of the receptors is a human donor with alopecia areata.

The chain employs TRBV6-1 and TRBJ1-1, with no clear D. Trimming cost V 2 bases and J 0 bases, with 10 bases left between them. This CDR3 has 15 residues. CDR1 MNHNS and CDR2 SASEGT come from the germline V gene. The CDR3 DNA reads as TGTGCCAGCAGTGAATACGGGCTTGTGAACACTGAAGCTTTCTTT. Its protein product is CASSEYGLVNTEAFF.

For the CDR3, the DNA is TGTGCCAGCAGTTACGACGGACTAGCGGGGCCCTACGAGCAGTACTTC. It specifies CASSYDGLAGPYEQYF. The chain joins TRBV6-5 to TRBJ2-7, with 12 nucleotides matching TRBD2. CDR1 MNHEY and CDR2 SVGAGI come from the germline V gene. The CDR3 contains 16 residues. V trimming: 2 bases; J trimming: 2 bases; junction bases outside the gene matches: 4.

The chain links TRBV18 to TRBJ2-5, with no clear D. Trimming took off 5 bases at V and 5 bases at J, with 9 bases between the two ends. CDR3 length: 12 residues. Germline-derived CDR1 and CDR2 are KGHSH and LQKENI. CDR3: CASSSVGETQYF. Written as DNA, the CDR3 is TGTGCCAGCTCATCGGTTGGTGAGACCCAGTACTTC.

The chain is built from TRBV6-7 and TRBJ2-3, with 8 bases aligning to TRBD2. TRBV6-7 is designated an ORF whose function remains uncertain. V shed 8 bases, J shed 3 bases, and the junction held 16 bases outside the gene matches. This CDR3 region has 17 residues. Here the CDR3 reads CASESGGRPVKTDTQYF. The CDR3 DNA reads TGTGCCAGCGAGAGCGGCGGGAGGCCCGTAAAGACAGATACGCAGTATTTT.

This clone was observed a handful of times. The rearrangement uses TRBV28 and TRBJ2-7; TRBD1 matches 7 bases. The junction had 5 bases not matched to a gene; V was cut back by 4 bases and J by 2 bases. The CDR3 contains 14 residues. Looked up from germline, CDR1 is MDHEN and CDR2 is SYDVKM. The CDR3 sequence: CASSSNQGAYEQYF. The DNA of the CDR3 is TGTGCCAGCAGTTCCAACCAGGGGGCCTACGAGCAGTACTTC.

The chain uses TRBV5-1 and TRBJ2-2; D gene uncertain. The germline CDR1 and CDR2 sequences are SGHRS and YFSETQ. V was pared by 6 bases and J by 7 bases, with 10 bases between. The CDR3 is 12 residues long. CDR3 amino acids: CASTPSVGELFF. The CDR3 nucleotides are TGCGCCAGCACCCCCTCGGTCGGGGAGCTGTTTTTT.

This clone was counted between two and nine times. The chain couples TRBV28 to TRBJ2-5, with D perhaps assigned TRBD1 or TRBD2 (5 bases each). V was pared by 2 bases and J by 4 bases, with 11 bases between. Germline V lookup: CDR1 MDHEN, CDR2 SYDVKM. The CDR3 extends over 14 amino acids. The CDR3 coding sequence is TGTGCCAGCAGTTTAGCGGGCAGGGTAGAGACCCAGTACTTC. Translation: CASSLAGRVETQYF.

The genes are TRBV29-1 and TRBJ2-2; D gene uncertain. Germline V gives CDR1 SQVTM, CDR2 ANQGSEA. This CDR3 is 12 amino acids long. The V end was cut by 5 bases, the J end by 9 bases, with 13 bases between. The CDR3 loop reads CSVPGPARELFF. In DNA form, the CDR3 reads TGCAGCGTTCCGGGCCCCGCGAGGGAGCTGTTTTTT.

This clone was counted a few times. The V gene is TRBV29-1, the J gene TRBJ2-5; tentatively, D is TRBD1 (6 bases). The germline CDR1 and CDR2 sequences are SQVTM and ANQGSEA. V shed 4 bases and J shed 4 bases, with 16 bases lying between them. CDR3 length: 14 residues. The CDR3 sequence is CSVGRPRGGETQYF. The CDR3 DNA reads as TGCAGCGTTGGAAGACCCAGGGGCGGAGAGACCCAGTACTTC. The complete variable domain, with remaining parts taken from reference TRBV29-1 and TRBJ2-5, reads SAVISQKPSRDICQRGTSLTIQCQVDSQVTMMFWYRQQPGQSLTLIATANQGSEATYESGFVIDKFPISRPNLTFSTLTVSNMSPEDSSIYLCSVGRPRGGETQYFGPGTRLLVL.

The chain carries TRBV25-1 and TRBJ2-7; TRBD2 agrees at 7 bases. Germline CDR1 MGHDK, CDR2 SYGVNS. The CDR3 spans 13 residues. Trimming cost V 6 bases and J 6 bases; bases outside gene matches: 8. The CDR3 is CASSRRGGSEQYF. The CDR3 DNA sequence: TGTGCCAGCAGCCGGCGGGGCGGGAGCGAGCAGTACTTC.

This clone was seen only once. J is TRBJ2-5 and V is TRBV25-1; D remains ambiguous. The germline gives CDR1 MGHDK, CDR2 SYGVNS. The CDR3 covers 15 residues. The CDR3 here is CSTKRITSNKETQYF. The DNA of the CDR3 is TGTTCCACCAAGAGGATAACCAGTAACAAAGAGACCCAGTACTTC.

The chain carries TRBV27 and TRBJ2-1, with D tentatively TRBD2 (6 bases). V was shortened by 4 bases and J by 3 bases, with 19 bases between the two germline ends. CDR3 length: 17 amino acids. Germline lookup yields CDR1 MNHEY and CDR2 SMNVEV (reference sequence). CDR3 sequence reads: CASSSAGESGSYNEQFF. For the CDR3, the DNA is TGTGCCAGCAGTTCGGCCGGTGAATCCGGGAGCTACAATGAGCAGTTCTTC.

In the case of this clone: One junction end disagrees with the germline gene, perhaps due to a read error. The gene calls are TRBV29-1 and TRBJ2-6, with D unclear. The CDR3 spans 15 residues. In germline, CDR1 is SQVTM, CDR2 ANQGSEA. The CDR3 protein is CSVEVENFGANVLTF. The CDR3, as DNA: TGCAGCGTCGAAGTCGAGAACTTTGGGGCCAACGTCCTGACTTTC. Full variable domain (missing parts from reference TRBV29-1 and TRBJ2-6): SAVISQKPSRDICQRGTSLTIQCQVDSQVTMMFWYRQQPGQSLTLIATANQGSEATYESGFVIDKFPISRPNLTFSTLTVSNMSPEDSSIYLCSVEVENFGANVLTFGAGSRLTVL.

The chain employs TRBV13 and TRBJ1-1, with D possibly being TRBD1 (6 bases). V dropped 0 bases and J dropped 4 bases, with 15 bases sitting between them. This CDR3 spans 16 amino acids. Germline lookup yields CDR1 PRHDT and CDR2 FYEKMQ (reference sequence). In DNA, the CDR3 is TGTGCCAGCAGCTTAGGCCGACAGGATCGGGCCACTGAAGCTTTCTTT. Its translation is CASSLGRQDRATEAFF.

The rearrangement uses TRBV6-4 and TRBJ1-5; D uncertain. The CDR3 spans 15 residues. Per germline, CDR1 MRHNA and CDR2 SNTAGT. V gave up 6 bases and J gave up 6 bases, with 18 bases separating them. For the CDR3, the DNA is TGTGCCAGCAGCCCCCTCCGGGCAGGAGTTCAGCCCCAGCATTTT. This gives the protein CASSPLRAGVQPQHF.

J is TRBJ2-3 and V is TRBV15; TRBD2 agrees at 8 bases. The CDR3 runs 15 residues. J gave up 3 bases and V 5 bases, and 7 bases lay outside the gene matches. Germline V lookup: CDR1 LNHNV, CDR2 YYDKDF (reference sequence). The CDR3 region has the DNA TGTGCCACCAGCTTGCTAGCGGGTGTAACAGATACGCAGTATTTT. Translating it yields CATSLLAGVTDTQYF.

As for this clone: The sample holds other DNA sequences that translate to the same CDR3. This chain's CDR3 is CASSRQTEAFF. The CDR3 DNA reads TGTGCCAGCAGCCGTCAGACTGAAGCTTTCTTT. The chain recombines TRBV6-6 with TRBJ1-1; D is unclear. V dropped 6 bases and J dropped 5 bases, with 7 bases sitting between them. CDR1 is MNHNY, CDR2 SVGAGI, per germline (reference sequence). The CDR3 covers 11 residues.